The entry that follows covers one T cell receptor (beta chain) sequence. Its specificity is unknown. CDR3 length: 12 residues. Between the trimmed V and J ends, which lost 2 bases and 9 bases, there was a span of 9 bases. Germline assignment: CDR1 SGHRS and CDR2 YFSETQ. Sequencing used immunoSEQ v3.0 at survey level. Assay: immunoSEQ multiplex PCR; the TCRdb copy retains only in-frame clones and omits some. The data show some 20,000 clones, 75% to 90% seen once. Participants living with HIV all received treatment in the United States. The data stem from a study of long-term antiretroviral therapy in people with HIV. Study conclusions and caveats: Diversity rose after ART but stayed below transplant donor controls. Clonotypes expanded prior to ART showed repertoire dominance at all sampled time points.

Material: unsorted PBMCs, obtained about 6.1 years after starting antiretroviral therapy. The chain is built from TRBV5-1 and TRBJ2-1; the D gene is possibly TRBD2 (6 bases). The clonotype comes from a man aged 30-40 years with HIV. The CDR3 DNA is TGCGCCAGCAGCTTCCAGGAGGGTGAGCAGTTCTTC. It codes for CASSFQEGEQFF.